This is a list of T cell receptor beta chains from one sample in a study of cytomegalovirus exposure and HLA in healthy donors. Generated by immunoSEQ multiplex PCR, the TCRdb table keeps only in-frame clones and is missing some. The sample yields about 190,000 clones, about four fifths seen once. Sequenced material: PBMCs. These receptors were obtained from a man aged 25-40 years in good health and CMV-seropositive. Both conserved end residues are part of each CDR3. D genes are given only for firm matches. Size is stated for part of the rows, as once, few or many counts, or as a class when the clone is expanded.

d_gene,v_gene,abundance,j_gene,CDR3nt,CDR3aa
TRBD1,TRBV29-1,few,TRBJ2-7,TGCAGCGCCTTCGAGGGGACAGGGGGCTACGAGCAGTACTTC,CSAFEGTGGYEQYF
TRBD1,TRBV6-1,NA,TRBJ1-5,TGTGCCAGCAGTGAGGACAGGGGATACGAAAGTCAGCCCCAGCATTTT,CASSEDRGYESQPQHF
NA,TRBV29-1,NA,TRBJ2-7,TGCAGCGTTGAGTATGGGGGGGCCTATTCCTACGAGCAGTACTTC,CSVEYGGAYSYEQYF
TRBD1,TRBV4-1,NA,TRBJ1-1,TGCGCCAGCAGCCAAGACGCACAGGGGATTATGAGGGAAGCTTTCTTT,CASSQDAQGIMREAFF
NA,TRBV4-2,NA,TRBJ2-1,TGTGCCAGCAGCCAAACCGCGCGGGGTGTCTACAATGAGCAGTTCTTC,CASSQTARGVYNEQFF
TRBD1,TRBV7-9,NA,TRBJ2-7,TGTGCCAGCAGCCAATCCGGGCAGGGGGCTGAGCAGTACTTC,CASSQSGQGAEQYF
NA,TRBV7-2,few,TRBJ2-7,TGTGCCAGCAGCCCAGGGGACCTCCGGTACGAGCAGTACTTC,CASSPGDLRYEQYF
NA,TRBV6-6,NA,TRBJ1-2,TGTGCCAGCAATAGGGGCAGGGTCGACTATGGCTACACCTTC,CASNRGRVDYGYTF
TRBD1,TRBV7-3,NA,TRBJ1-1,TGTGCCAGCAGCCCACAGGGGGGGAACACTGAAGCTTTCTTT,CASSPQGGNTEAFF
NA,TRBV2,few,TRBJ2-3,TGTGCCAGCACTTATTCACTAGCCGCAGATACGCAGTATTTT,CASTYSLAADTQYF
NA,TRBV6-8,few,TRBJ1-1,TGTGCCAGCAGTTACCTCATCGCCCCTACAGGGAAGATGAACACTGAAGCTTTCTTT,CASSYLIAPTGKMNTEAFF
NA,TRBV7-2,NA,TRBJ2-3,TGTGCCAGCAGCTTAGGCGTCACAGATACGCAGTATTTT,CASSLGVTDTQYF
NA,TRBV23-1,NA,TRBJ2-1,TGCGCCACCAACCGGGTAAATGAGCAGTTCTTC,CATNRVNEQFF
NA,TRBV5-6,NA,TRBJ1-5,TGTGCCAGCAGCTCATCACCTGGGGGGCAGCCCCAGCATTTT,CASSSSPGGQPQHF
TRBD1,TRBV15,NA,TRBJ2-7,TGTGCCACCAGCAGAGACCGGCCCGGGACAGAAAAGCAGTACTTC,CATSRDRPGTEKQYF
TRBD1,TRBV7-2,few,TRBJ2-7,TGTGCCAGCAGCTTAGGGCAGGGGGCCTACGAGCAGTACTTC,CASSLGQGAYEQYF
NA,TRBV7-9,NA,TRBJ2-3,TGTGCCAGCAGCTTGGCTAGCACAGATACGCAGTATTTT,CASSLASTDTQYF
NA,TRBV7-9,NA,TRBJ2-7,TGTTCCAGCAGCTTAAACAGTATAGAGCAGTACTTC,CSSSLNSIEQYF
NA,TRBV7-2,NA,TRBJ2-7,TGTGCCAGCACCCTTTCGAGGGGGACCTACGAGCAGTACTTC,CASTLSRGTYEQYF
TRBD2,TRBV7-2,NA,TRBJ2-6,TGTGCCAGCAGCTTCTCTAGCGGGAGAGCTGGGGCCAACGTCCTGACTTTC,CASSFSSGRAGANVLTF
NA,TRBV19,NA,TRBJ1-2,TGTGCCAGTAGTACGGTATTTGGGCCAAACTATGGCTACACCTTC,CASSTVFGPNYGYTF
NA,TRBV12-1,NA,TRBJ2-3,TGTGCCAGCAGCTGCCGGGATAGCGGGGGGGCTCCGTTCACAGATACGCAGTATTTT,CASSCRDSGGAPFTDTQYF
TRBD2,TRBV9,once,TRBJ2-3,TGTGCCAGCAGCGACCTAGCGGGAGGATTCACAGATACGCAGTATTTT,CASSDLAGGFTDTQYF
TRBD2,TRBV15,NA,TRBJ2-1,TGTGCCACCAGCCCCCTGGGGTCGGGGGGTCCCCAGTTCTTC,CATSPLGSGGPQFF
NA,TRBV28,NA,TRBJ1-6,TGTGCCAGCAGTTTGAGCGGGACGGGGGTATCACCCCTCCACTTT,CASSLSGTGVSPLHF
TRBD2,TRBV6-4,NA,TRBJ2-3,TGTGCCAGCAGTGAGACTAGCGGGGGGGCAGCAGATACGCAGTATTTT,CASSETSGGAADTQYF
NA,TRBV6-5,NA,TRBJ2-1,TGTGCCAGCAGCTCTACAGGCAGCTCCTACAATGAGCAGTTCTTC,CASSSTGSSYNEQFF
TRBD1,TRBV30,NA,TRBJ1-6,TGTGCCTGGGAGACAGGGGGCCTCTTACCCCTCCACTTT,CAWETGGLLPLHF
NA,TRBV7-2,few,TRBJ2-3,TGTGCCAGCAGCTTAGACTCGTCTGGCACAGATACGCAGTATTTT,CASSLDSSGTDTQYF
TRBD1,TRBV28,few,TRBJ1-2,TGTGCCAGCAGTTCCCTAACAGGGGGCTCTGGCTACACCTTC,CASSSLTGGSGYTF
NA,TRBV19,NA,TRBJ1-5,TGTGCCAGTTCGGGCTTAGACAGGCTATATAGCAATCAGCCCCAGCATTTT,CASSGLDRLYSNQPQHF
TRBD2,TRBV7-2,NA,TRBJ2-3,TGTGCCAGCAGCCTTAGCGGGGGAGCGGTAGATACGCAGTATTTT,CASSLSGGAVDTQYF
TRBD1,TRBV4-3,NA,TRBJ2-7,TGCGCCAGCAGCCAAGGAAAACAGGGGACCTACGAGCAGTACTTC,CASSQGKQGTYEQYF
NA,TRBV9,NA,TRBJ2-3,TGTGCCAGCAGCACGGGACTCCGAGGGGATACGCAGTATTTT,CASSTGLRGDTQYF
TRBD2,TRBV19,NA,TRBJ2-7,TGTGCCAGTAGTATAGGGCTAGCGGGAGCATCGTACGAGCAGTACTTC,CASSIGLAGASYEQYF
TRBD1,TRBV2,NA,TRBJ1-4,TGTGCCAGCAGGTCGCAGGGGGCGACAGCTGAAAAACTGTTTTTT,CASRSQGATAEKLFF
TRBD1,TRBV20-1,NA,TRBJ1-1,TGCAGTGCTCCGGACAGGGAGGCTTTCTTT,CSAPDREAFF
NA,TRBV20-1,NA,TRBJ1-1,TGCAGTGCTAACCGACGGGGTGAAGCTTTCTTT,CSANRRGEAFF
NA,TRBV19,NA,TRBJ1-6,TGTGCCAGTAGTAGAGTTTTGGTCCTCCTCTATAATTCACCCCTCCACTTT,CASSRVLVLLYNSPLHF
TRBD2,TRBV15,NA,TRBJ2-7,TGTGCCACCAGCAGAGATGGGGGACTAGCTTACGAGCAGTACTTC,CATSRDGGLAYEQYF
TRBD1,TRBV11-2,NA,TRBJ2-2,TGTGCCAGCAGCCGCGACAGGGTGAACACCGGGGAGCTGTTTTTT,CASSRDRVNTGELFF
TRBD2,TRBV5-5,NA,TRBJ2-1,TGTGCCAGCAGTCAGTCCCGTGGACTAGCTGACGATGAGCAGTTCTTC,CASSQSRGLADDEQFF
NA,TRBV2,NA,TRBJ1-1,TGTGCCAGCAGCCAGGACAGGAACACTGAAGCTTTCTTT,CASSQDRNTEAFF
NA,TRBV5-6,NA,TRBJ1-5,TGTGCCAGCAGCTTGCAGGGTCGAGAGGATCAGCCCCAGCATTTT,CASSLQGREDQPQHF